The 13 T cell receptor beta chains listed next were all sequenced from one sample in a study of blood T cells in healthy people across ages (dated by TCRdb to the mid-2010s). Libraries were constructed by 5' RACE. Sequencing used an Illumina HiSeq 2500. A second PCR of 7 to 11 cycles was performed with a sample-barcoded 5' primer and a J-beta primer mix. TCRdb trimmed the raw reads at Q25, called clones with MiXCR and kept productive beta chains. Every distinct CDR3 protein forms one entry, paired with its most common genes and DNA. Across this sample there are about 1.1 million distinct CDR3 sequences, with about two fifths seen only once. Roughly 14% of the sample rests with the top ten. Source material: blood. The origin of the receptors is a man aged 18 to 30 in good health.

The rearrangement links TRBV4-2 to TRBJ1-4, with 7 bases fitting TRBD1. Germline CDR1 and CDR2: LGHNA and YNFKEQ. J was trimmed by 0 bases and V by 2 bases; bases with no gene match: 6. This CDR3 region has 17 residues. Here the CDR3 DNA reads TGTGCCAGCAGCCAACGAGGAGACAGGGCAACTAATGAAAAACTGTTTTTT. It translates to CASSQRGDRATNEKLFF.

The table lists this clonotype with a few counts. V and J are TRBV30 and TRBJ2-3, with 11 bases matching TRBD2. CDR1 is GTSNPN and CDR2 is SVGIG in the germline V gene (reference sequence). Trimming cost V 1 base and J 3 bases; bases outside gene matches: 3. The CDR3 loop spans 15 amino acids. The CDR3 DNA is TGTGCCTGGAGTGCCCTAGCGGGGGGTACAGATACGCAGTATTTT. Translated: CAWSALAGGTDTQYF.

V and J are TRBV6-1 and TRBJ2-3; no definite D call. The V gene's germline CDR1 is MNHNS and CDR2 SASEGT. V lost 4 bases and J 5 bases, leaving 13 bases between the germline ends. This CDR3 comprises 14 residues. The CDR3 DNA reads TGTGCCAGCAGTGCGGCAGCCCGGAGAGATACGCAGTATTTT. This codes for CASSAAARRDTQYF.

A note on this clonotype: At one of its ends the junction is not consistent with the germline gene, which may arise from a read error. This chain's CDR3 is CAINEPQGRSQETQYF. The CDR3 bases are TGTGCCATCAATGAGCCCCAGGGGAGGTCCCAAGAGACCCAGTACTTC. V and J are TRBV10-3 and TRBJ2-5, with D perhaps assigned TRBD1 or TRBD2 (6 bases each). Germline assignment: CDR1 ENHRY and CDR2 SYGVKD. This CDR3 comprises 16 residues.

CDR3 sequence: CASTTLAASTDTQYF. The DNA for the CDR3 is TGTGCCAGTACCACACTAGCGGCTAGCACAGATACGCAGTATTTT. The V and J genes are TRBV19 and TRBJ2-3, with 8 bases that match TRBD2. Germline V gene lookup returns CDR1 LNHDA and CDR2 SQIVND (reference sequence). The V gene end was trimmed by 7 bases and the J gene end by 0 bases; junction bases not matched to a gene: 6. The CDR3 totals 15 residues.

V is TRBV7-2 and J is TRBJ1-4; maybe TRBD1 (5 bases). Per the germline V gene, CDR1 is SGHTA and CDR2 is FQGNSA. The CDR3 covers 15 residues. V dropped 4 bases and J dropped 5 bases, with 14 bases sitting between them. CDR3 DNA sequence: TGTGCCAGCAGCTCCGCCGGGACCAAGAATGAAAAACTGTTTTTT. Translating it yields CASSSAGTKNEKLFF.

This clonotype was found a few times. The V gene is TRBV7-2, the J gene TRBJ1-2; D might be TRBD1 (6 bases). V was shortened by 5 bases and J by 0 bases, with 13 bases between the two germline ends. The CDR3 totals 15 residues. From germline, CDR1 is SGHTA and CDR2 FQGNSA. The chain's CDR3 is CASSPARGPNYGYTF. CDR3 DNA sequence: TGTGCCAGCAGCCCCGCCAGGGGCCCTAACTATGGCTACACCTTC.

The chain uses TRBV5-1 and TRBJ2-7, with D maybe TRBD2 (5 bases). V lost 2 bases and J 5 bases, leaving 14 bases between the germline ends. The germline CDR1 and CDR2 sequences are SGHRS and YFSETQ. The CDR3 totals 14 residues. The CDR3 DNA reads as TGCGCCAGCAGCTTCGAGGGTGGGAGAAACGAGCAGTACTTC. Its translation: CASSFEGGRNEQYF.

The chain links TRBV7-2 to TRBJ1-2, with D perhaps matching TRBD1 (5 bases). This CDR3 is 16 amino acids long. Deletions cut 0 bases from V and 4 bases from J, with 15 bases between. The germline CDR1 and CDR2 sequences are SGHTA and FQGNSA. The CDR3 bases are TGTGCCAGCAGCTTAGCGTGGATTGGGGCCCCCTATGGCTACACCTTC. Translation: CASSLAWIGAPYGYTF.

This clonotype came up many times. The CDR3 sequence is CASSPQGTANTEAFF. DNA of the CDR3: TGTGCCAGCAGCCCCCAGGGGACGGCGAACACTGAAGCTTTCTTT. The chain is built from TRBV7-9 and TRBJ1-1, with D possibly TRBD1 on 6 matching bases. The germline V gene encodes CDR1 SEHNR and CDR2 FQNEAQ (reference sequence). The CDR3 runs 15 residues. V was pared by 5 bases and J by 1 base, with 14 bases between.

This clonotype was counted a few times. The chain has TRBV4-1 and TRBJ2-3; possibly TRBD1 or TRBD2 for D (7 bases each). The CDR3 length is 16 residues. The ends were cut back, 0 bases at V and 5 bases at J, with 15 bases in the middle. Germline V gives CDR1 MGHRA, CDR2 YSYEKL. The CDR3 nucleotides are TGCGCCAGCAGCCAAGAGGGGGGGACAGAGCAAGATACGCAGTATTTT. It yields the protein CASSQEGGTEQDTQYF.

The V and J genes are TRBV4-2 and TRBJ1-2; D is possibly TRBD1 (5 bases). CDR1 is LGHNA and CDR2 is YNFKEQ in the germline V gene. Trimming took 0 bases from V and 3 from J, leaving 14 bases between them. This CDR3 is built from 16 residues. The DNA for the CDR3 is TGTGCCAGCAGCCAAGAAACAAGGGGCCGGGACTATGGCTACACCTTC. This sequence encodes CASSQETRGRDYGYTF.

This chain connects TRBV20-1 to TRBJ1-5, with a possible D match to TRBD1 (6 bases). CDR3 size: 15 residues. Deletions cut 0 bases from V and 6 bases from J, with 15 bases between. The germline gives CDR1 DFQATT, CDR2 SNEGSKA (reference sequence). In nucleotides, the CDR3 is TGCAGTGCTAGAGATGCGACCGGGGGCGGTCAGCCCCAGCATTTT. Its protein product is CSARDATGGGQPQHF.